This T cell receptor (beta chain) was found in a study of blood T cells in healthy people across ages (dated by TCRdb to 2015 to 2017). Context from the whole study: Template switching captured roughly one uniquely barcoded TCR beta cDNA molecule per two T cells in model experiments. To track age-related changes in TCR beta repertoire diversity, the study relied on deep sequencing normalized with unique cDNA molecular identifiers. Four age groups were formed from the donors: young (average approximately 15 years), middle-aged (around 39), aged (around 68) and long-lived (82). Two additional independent replicas of 1 million unique cDNA reads from the same blood draw were analyzed for two donors (one aged 18 to 30 and one aged 80 or older).

The roughly 38 donors, aged about 6 to 95 years, were systemically healthy Caucasian individuals from Russia. Each donor gave around 9.9 milliliters of peripheral blood, collected into EDTA-treated Vacutainer tubes. PBMCs were isolated by Ficoll-Paque density-gradient centrifugation, with at least 6 million obtained per sample. Total RNA was extracted from PBMCs with Trizol reagent, with at least 6 micrograms obtained per sample. For every donor, an aliquot of PBMCs went through flow cytometry to measure the percentages of naive CD45RAhigh/CD27high T cells. On the study overall, not on this receptor specifically: Conclusive comparison of naive and antigen-experienced compartments was prevented by the profiling of bulk unsorted PBMCs. The CMV infection status of donors was not known, potentially confounding age-related changes in expanded clonotypes. The percentage of naive T cells measured by flow cytometry correlated strongly with observed TCR beta diversity. As age increased, observed TCR beta diversity per million T cells dropped in a roughly linear way, and a significant reduction was already evident by age roughly 40. Compared with the aged group, more naive CD4+ T cells, fewer expanded clones and increased TCR diversity were shown by the long-lived group, suggesting age selection. Estimates of total diversity based on one million sequenced T cells were considered lower bounds and underestimates.

Trimmed from V: 0 bases; trimmed from J: 8 bases; junction bases lacking a gene match: 8. The germline V gene yields SGHDT for CDR1 and YYEEEE for CDR2. The CDR3 contains 15 residues, cysteine and phenylalanine counted. The DNA shown is the 45-base CDR3, in frame from base 1. A remark on this clonotype: What this receptor recognizes is not known. No much larger clonotype is one base removed from it; base qualities were not supplied.

Library preparation used 5' RACE. Sequencing instrument: Illumina HiSeq 2500. A second PCR of about 7 to 12 cycles was run with a J-beta primer mix and a sample-barcoded 5' primer. A template-switch 5' adaptor carrying 12 random nucleotides introduced a unique molecular identifier onto each TCR beta cDNA molecule. Each sample yielded at least 3 million CDR3-containing paired-end reads. All of the RNA was converted into first-strand cDNA using the Mint cDNA synthesis kit, with a TRBC-specific oligonucleotide serving as the primer. Following uracil-DNA glycosylase treatment, a first 18-cycle PCR with universal primers M1SS and BC2_uni_R was performed on all cDNA. In the authors' own workflow: Normalization of each sample was performed by random selection of 1 million high-quality reads, each carrying a distinct molecular identifier. Instead of being binned into consensus sequences, reads that shared molecular identifiers were thrown out. CDR3 identification, clonotype clustering and error correction used MiTCR with a Q25 quality threshold and the strictest error-elimination algorithm. Lower-bound total TCR beta diversity was estimated with a nonparametric unseen species model using Euler transformation. The raw public reads went through TCRdb reprocessing: fastp at Q25, MiXCR clone calling, in-frame beta chains kept. Duplicate CDR3 protein sequences are folded into a single record with the most common DNA and genes. It is TCRdb's table, rather than the study itself, that gives the V and J calls and clone size. The sample profile shows about 800,000 distinct CDR3 sequences; about 25% of them were found once. The top ten hold under 4.5% of the sample.

In addition, the sample was reused for a study of T cells of mothers and their children. Looking at the second paper: Nine systemically healthy Caucasian individuals served as donors, namely three mothers together with their six children. cDNA synthesis used all of the extracted RNA, with around 1.4 ug of RNA in each 15 ul reaction. In the second PCR, sample barcodes and 2-4 random nucleotides were introduced via the M1S primer. Over 10 million TCR beta CDR3 reads came from each mother, compared with a few million reads from each child. TCR recombination output is similarly shaped by thymic selection in related and unrelated pairs, with a minor effect exerted by inherited differences. Normalized repertoire overlap in related mother-child pairs was always slightly higher than in unrelated mother-child pairs, but the difference was never significant. No persistent microchimeric T cell clones were found, with a detection sensitivity of approximately 100 clones per million clonotypes. In the study, deep NGS was used to compare the TCR beta repertoires of mothers and children, and features distinguishing related mother-child pairs from unrelated individuals were sought. Mothers averaged about 37 +/- 4 years of age and children averaged around 10 +/- 4 years. After adapter ligation with NEBNext reagents, the libraries were sequenced on Illumina HiSeq 2000 with 100+100 nt paired-end reads. To prevent cross-contamination, the mother and child libraries were prepared a month apart and were sequenced in separate runs. Between roughly 500,000 and 2,300,000 distinct TCR beta clonotypes were identified per donor. Naive TCR beta clonotypes were estimated from low-frequency clonotypes matched to each donor's FACS-determined naive share, without sorting.

Sequencing input: blood. This TCR came from a boy between 10 and 17 years old in good health. This chain is built from TRBV5-6 and TRBJ1-5, and TRBD1 aligns with 7 junction nucleotides. CDR3 sequence: CASSLGTGQLKPQHF. The bases are TGTGCCAGCAGCTTGGGGACAGGCCAATTGAAGCCCCAGCATTTT.